This is a list of T cell receptor beta chains from one sample in a study of blood T cells in healthy people across ages. Using its own MiXCR run on the 5' RACE reads, TCRdb lists one record per CDR3 protein. The table shows some 670,000 distinct CDR3 sequences, with under 65% occurring only once. What was sequenced was blood. The receptors derive from a woman of 80 years or more in good health. Both conserved end residues are part of each CDR3. A D gene is named only where the DNA matches it firmly. Some rows mark clone size as missing; the rest say once, few, many or name a class of expanded clone.

D gene: TRBD1
V gene: TRBV6-6
CDR3 length: 15
J gene: TRBJ2-4
clone size: -
CDR3 DNA: TGTGCCAGCAGGAGGCCAGGGGGCACCGAAGAGACCCTGTACTTC
CDR3 protein: CASRRPGGTEETLYF

D gene: -
V gene: TRBV7-2
CDR3 length: 14
J gene: TRBJ1-5
clone size: -
CDR3 DNA: TGTGCCAGCAGCTTGACTAAGCTCGGTCAGCCCCAGCATTTT
CDR3 protein: CASSLTKLGQPQHF

D gene: TRBD1
V gene: TRBV12-3/TRBV12-4
CDR3 length: 14
J gene: TRBJ1-2
clone size: many
CDR3 DNA: TGTGCCAGCTTAGGACAGGGGTTGGGCTATGGCTACACCTTC
CDR3 protein: CASLGQGLGYGYTF

D gene: TRBD2
V gene: TRBV11-2
CDR3 length: 17
J gene: TRBJ2-4
clone size: -
CDR3 DNA: TGTGCCAGCACCAGGCGGGGGGCAGGGAGGGCCAAAAACATTCAGTACTTC
CDR3 protein: CASTRRGAGRAKNIQYF

D gene: TRBD2
V gene: TRBV5-1
CDR3 length: 17
J gene: TRBJ2-1
clone size: many
CDR3 DNA: TGCGCCAGCAGCTTGCACACGACTAGCGGGAGGCCCAATGAGCAGTTCTTC
CDR3 protein: CASSLHTTSGRPNEQFF

D gene: -
V gene: TRBV28
CDR3 length: 16
J gene: TRBJ2-7
clone size: -
CDR3 DNA: TGTGCCAGCAGTTTAGGCGGCAGCACCACAACCTACGAGCAGTACTTC
CDR3 protein: CASSLGGSTTTYEQYF

D gene: TRBD2
V gene: TRBV2
CDR3 length: 14
J gene: TRBJ2-3
clone size: -
CDR3 DNA: TGTGCCAGCAGTACTAGCGGGAGAGGAGATACGCAGTATTTT
CDR3 protein: CASSTSGRGDTQYF

D gene: -
V gene: TRBV12-3/TRBV12-4
CDR3 length: 14
J gene: TRBJ2-2
clone size: few
CDR3 DNA: TGTGCCAGCAGACGGGGGCTAGACACCGGGGAGCTGTTTTTT
CDR3 protein: CASRRGLDTGELFF

D gene: -
V gene: TRBV2
CDR3 length: 12
J gene: TRBJ2-7
clone size: -
CDR3 DNA: TGTGCCAGCAGGCCGGGTTTGCACGAGCAGTACTTC
CDR3 protein: CASRPGLHEQYF

D gene: -
V gene: TRBV9
CDR3 length: 15
J gene: TRBJ1-6
clone size: many
CDR3 DNA: TGTGCCAGCAGCGACTCGACAGGACTAAATTCACCCCTCCACTTT
CDR3 protein: CASSDSTGLNSPLHF

D gene: TRBD1
V gene: TRBV2
CDR3 length: 14
J gene: TRBJ2-1
clone size: few
CDR3 DNA: TGTGCCAGCACCGGACAGGTTTTTTACAATGAGCAGTTCTTC
CDR3 protein: CASTGQVFYNEQFF

D gene: -
V gene: TRBV20-1
CDR3 length: 14
J gene: TRBJ2-1
clone size: -
CDR3 DNA: TGCAGTGCTCAAACTGGACAAGCACCCAATGAGCAGTTCTTC
CDR3 protein: CSAQTGQAPNEQFF

D gene: -
V gene: TRBV7-9
CDR3 length: 12
J gene: TRBJ2-7
clone size: few
CDR3 DNA: TGTGCCAGCAGCTTGGAGCACTACGAGCAGTACTTC
CDR3 protein: CASSLEHYEQYF

D gene: TRBD2
V gene: TRBV7-2
CDR3 length: 18
J gene: TRBJ2-4
clone size: -
CDR3 DNA: TGTGCCAGCAGCTTACAAACTAGCGGGGGATTAGCATTAAACATTCAGTACTTC
CDR3 protein: CASSLQTSGGLALNIQYF

D gene: -
V gene: TRBV7-9
CDR3 length: 17
J gene: TRBJ2-2
clone size: -
CDR3 DNA: TGTGCCAGCAGCTTCTACAGGGTGTCACCGAACACCGGGGAGCTGTTTTTT
CDR3 protein: CASSFYRVSPNTGELFF

D gene: -
V gene: TRBV27
CDR3 length: 17
J gene: TRBJ2-1
clone size: many
CDR3 DNA: TGTGCCAGCAGTTTATCGAGGCGTAGCGTGATTACAGGAGAGCAGTTCTTC
CDR3 protein: CASSLSRRSVITGEQFF

D gene: -
V gene: TRBV28
CDR3 length: 15
J gene: TRBJ1-2
clone size: -
CDR3 DNA: TGTGCCAGCAGCCCAAGATGGGACGCATACTATGGCTACACCTTC
CDR3 protein: CASSPRWDAYYGYTF